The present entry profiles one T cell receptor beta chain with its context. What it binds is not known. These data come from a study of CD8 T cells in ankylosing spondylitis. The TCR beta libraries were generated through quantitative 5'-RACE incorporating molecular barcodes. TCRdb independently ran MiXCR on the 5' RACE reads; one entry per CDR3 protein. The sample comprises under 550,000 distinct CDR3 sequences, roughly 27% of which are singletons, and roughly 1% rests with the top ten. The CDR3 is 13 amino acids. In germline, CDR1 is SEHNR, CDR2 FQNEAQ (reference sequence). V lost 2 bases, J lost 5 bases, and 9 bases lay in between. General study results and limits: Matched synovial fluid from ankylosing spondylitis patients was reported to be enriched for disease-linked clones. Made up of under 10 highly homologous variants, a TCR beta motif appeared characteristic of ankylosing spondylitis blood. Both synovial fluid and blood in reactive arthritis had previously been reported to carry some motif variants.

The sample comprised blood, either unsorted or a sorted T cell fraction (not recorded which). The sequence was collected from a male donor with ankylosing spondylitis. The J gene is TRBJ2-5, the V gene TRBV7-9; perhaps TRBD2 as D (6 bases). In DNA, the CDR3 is TGTGCCAGCAGCTTACTAGCGCGTGAGACCCAGTACTTC. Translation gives CASSLLARETQYF.